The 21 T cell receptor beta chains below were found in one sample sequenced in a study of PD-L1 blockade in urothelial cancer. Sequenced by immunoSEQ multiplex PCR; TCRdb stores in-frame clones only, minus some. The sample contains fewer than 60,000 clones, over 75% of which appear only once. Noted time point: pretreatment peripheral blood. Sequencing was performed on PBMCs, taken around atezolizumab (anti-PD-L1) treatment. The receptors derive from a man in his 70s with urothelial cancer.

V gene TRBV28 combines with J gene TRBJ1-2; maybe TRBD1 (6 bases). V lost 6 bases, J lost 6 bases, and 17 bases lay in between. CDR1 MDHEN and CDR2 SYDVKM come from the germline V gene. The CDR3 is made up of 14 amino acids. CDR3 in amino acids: CASSTGKGLDGYTF. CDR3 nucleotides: TGTGCCAGCAGCACAGGGAAAGGTTTGGATGGCTACACCTTC.

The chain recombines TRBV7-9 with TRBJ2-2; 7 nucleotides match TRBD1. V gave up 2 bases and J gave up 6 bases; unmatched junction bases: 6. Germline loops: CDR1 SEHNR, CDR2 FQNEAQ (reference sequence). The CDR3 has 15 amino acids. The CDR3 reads CASSLRGGAAGELFF. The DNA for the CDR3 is TGTGCCAGCAGCTTAAGAGGGGGCGCCGCCGGGGAGCTGTTTTTT.

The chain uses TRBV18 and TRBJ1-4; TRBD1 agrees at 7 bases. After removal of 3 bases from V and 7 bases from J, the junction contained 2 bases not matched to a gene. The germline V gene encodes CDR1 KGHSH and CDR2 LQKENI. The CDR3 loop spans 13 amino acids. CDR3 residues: CASSPRDSEKLFF. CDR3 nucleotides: TGTGCCAGCTCACCCCGGGACAGTGAAAAACTGTTTTTT.

This CDR3 is CASSQGGQGFNEQFF. The CDR3 DNA reads as TGTGCCAGCAGCCAAGGGGGACAGGGCTTTAATGAGCAGTTCTTC. The chain has TRBV4-2 and TRBJ2-1; 9 positions agree with TRBD1. V trimming: 1 base; J trimming: 7 bases; junction bases outside the gene matches: 5. CDR1 and CDR2 (germline): LGHNA, YNFKEQ. This CDR3 region has 15 residues.

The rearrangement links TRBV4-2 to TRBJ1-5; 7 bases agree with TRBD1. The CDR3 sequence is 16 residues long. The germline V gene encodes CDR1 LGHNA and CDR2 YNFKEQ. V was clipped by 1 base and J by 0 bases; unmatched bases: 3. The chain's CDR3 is CASSQAGTASNQPQHF. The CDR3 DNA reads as TGTGCCAGCAGCCAAGCCGGGACAGCTAGCAATCAGCCCCAGCATTTT.

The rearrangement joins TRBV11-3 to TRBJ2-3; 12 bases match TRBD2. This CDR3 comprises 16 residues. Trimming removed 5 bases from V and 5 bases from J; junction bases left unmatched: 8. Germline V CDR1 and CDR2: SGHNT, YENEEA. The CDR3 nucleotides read TGTGCCAGCAGCGCCCGACTAGCGGGGGAGGGAGATACGCAGTATTTT. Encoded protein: CASSARLAGEGDTQYF.

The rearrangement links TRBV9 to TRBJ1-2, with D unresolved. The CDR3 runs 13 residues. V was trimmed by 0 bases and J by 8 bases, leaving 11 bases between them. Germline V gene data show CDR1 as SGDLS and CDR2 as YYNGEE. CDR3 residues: CASSVGGLEGYTF. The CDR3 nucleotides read TGTGCCAGCAGCGTAGGCGGGTTGGAAGGCTACACCTTC.

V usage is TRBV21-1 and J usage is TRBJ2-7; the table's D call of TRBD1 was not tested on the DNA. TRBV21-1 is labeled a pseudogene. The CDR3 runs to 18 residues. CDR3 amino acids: CASPRTGPGPSPSYEQYF. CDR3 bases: TGTGCCAGCCCCAGGACGGGTCCAGGGCCGTCACCCTCCTACGAGCAGTACTTC.

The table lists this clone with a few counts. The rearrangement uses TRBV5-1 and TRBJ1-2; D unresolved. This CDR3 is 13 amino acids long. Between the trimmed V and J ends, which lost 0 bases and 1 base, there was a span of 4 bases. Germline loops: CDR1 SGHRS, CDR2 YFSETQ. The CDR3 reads CASSLDSNYGYTF. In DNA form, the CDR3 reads TGCGCCAGCAGCTTGGACAGTAACTATGGCTACACCTTC.

In DNA form, the CDR3 reads TGTGCCAGCTCACCTGGACAGGGTGACACCGGGGAGCTGTTTTTT. Its protein product is CASSPGQGDTGELFF. This chain connects TRBV18 to TRBJ2-2; 8 bases map to TRBD1. Unmatched junction bases numbered 3, after V lost 3 bases and J lost 3 bases. This CDR3 comprises 15 residues. Germline V gene sequence: CDR1 KGHSH, CDR2 LQKENI.

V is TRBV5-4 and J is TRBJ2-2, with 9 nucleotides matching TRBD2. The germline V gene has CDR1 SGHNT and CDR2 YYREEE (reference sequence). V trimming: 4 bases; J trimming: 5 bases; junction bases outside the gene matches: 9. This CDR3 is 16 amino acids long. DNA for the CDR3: TGTGCCAGCAGCCTGGGGGGAGCGGGAGGTACCGGGGAGCTGTTTTTT. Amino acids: CASSLGGAGGTGELFF.

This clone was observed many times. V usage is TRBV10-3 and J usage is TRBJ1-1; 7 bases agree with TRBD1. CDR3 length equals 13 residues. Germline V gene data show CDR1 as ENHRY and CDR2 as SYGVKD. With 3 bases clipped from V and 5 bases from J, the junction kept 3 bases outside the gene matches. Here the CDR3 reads CAISEQGQTEAFF. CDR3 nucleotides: TGTGCCATCAGTGAACAGGGGCAGACTGAAGCTTTCTTT.

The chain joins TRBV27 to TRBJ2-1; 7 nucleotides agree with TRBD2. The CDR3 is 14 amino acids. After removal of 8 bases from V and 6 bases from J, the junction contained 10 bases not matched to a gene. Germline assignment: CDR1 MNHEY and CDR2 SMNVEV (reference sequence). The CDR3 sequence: CASGLGGSINEQFF. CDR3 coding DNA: TGTGCCAGCGGCCTCGGCGGGAGTATCAATGAGCAGTTCTTC.

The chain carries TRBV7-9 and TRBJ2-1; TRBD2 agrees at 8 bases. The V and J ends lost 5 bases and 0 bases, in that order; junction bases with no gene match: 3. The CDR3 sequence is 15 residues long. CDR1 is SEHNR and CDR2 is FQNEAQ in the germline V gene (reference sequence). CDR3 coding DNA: TGTGCCAGCAGCCTCAGCGGGAGCTCCTACAATGAGCAGTTCTTC. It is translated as CASSLSGSSYNEQFF.

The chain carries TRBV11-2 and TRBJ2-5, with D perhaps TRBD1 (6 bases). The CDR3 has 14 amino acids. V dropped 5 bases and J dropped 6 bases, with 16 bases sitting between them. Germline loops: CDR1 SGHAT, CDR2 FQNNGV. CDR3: CASSPITGTQTQYF. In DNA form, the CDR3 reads TGTGCCAGCAGCCCCATAACAGGGACCCAGACCCAGTACTTC.

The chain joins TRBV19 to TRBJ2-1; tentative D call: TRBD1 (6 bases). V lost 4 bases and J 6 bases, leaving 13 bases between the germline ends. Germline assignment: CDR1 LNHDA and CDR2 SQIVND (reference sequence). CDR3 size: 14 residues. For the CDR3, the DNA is TGTGCCAGTAGTACTATGCAGGGGTCCAATGAGCAGTTCTTC. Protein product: CASSTMQGSNEQFF.

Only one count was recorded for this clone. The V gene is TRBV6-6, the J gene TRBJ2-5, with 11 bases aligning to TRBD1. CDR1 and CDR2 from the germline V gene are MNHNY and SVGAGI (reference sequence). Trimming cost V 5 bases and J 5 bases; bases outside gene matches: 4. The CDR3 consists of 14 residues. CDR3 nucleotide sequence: TGTGCCAGCAGTCCCGGACAGGGGGCCGAGACCCAGTACTTC. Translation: CASSPGQGAETQYF.

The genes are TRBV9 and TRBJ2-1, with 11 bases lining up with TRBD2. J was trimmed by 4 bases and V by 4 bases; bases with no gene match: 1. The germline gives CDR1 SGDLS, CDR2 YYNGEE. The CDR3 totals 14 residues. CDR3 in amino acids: CASSSSGRYNEQFF. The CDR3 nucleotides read TGTGCCAGCAGCTCTAGCGGGAGGTACAATGAGCAGTTCTTC.

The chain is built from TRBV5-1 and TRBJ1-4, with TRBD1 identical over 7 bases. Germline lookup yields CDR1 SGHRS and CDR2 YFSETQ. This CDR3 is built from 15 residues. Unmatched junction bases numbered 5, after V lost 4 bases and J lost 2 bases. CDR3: CASSPTGATNEKLFF. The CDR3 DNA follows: TGCGCCAGCAGCCCTACAGGGGCTACTAATGAAAAACTGTTTTTT.

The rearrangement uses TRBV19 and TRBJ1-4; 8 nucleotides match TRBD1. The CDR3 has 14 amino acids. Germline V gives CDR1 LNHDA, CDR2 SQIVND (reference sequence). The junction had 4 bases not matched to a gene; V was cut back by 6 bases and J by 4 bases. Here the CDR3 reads CASRRQGNNEKLFF. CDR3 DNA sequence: TGTGCCAGTAGACGACAGGGGAATAATGAAAAACTGTTTTTT.

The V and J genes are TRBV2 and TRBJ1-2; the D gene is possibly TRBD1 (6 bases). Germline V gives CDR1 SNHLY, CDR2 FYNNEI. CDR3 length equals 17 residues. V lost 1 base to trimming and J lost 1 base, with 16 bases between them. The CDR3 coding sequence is TGTGCCAGCAGTGAAGAAAGGGGGAGCGACAGTAACTATGGCTACACCTTC. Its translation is CASSEERGSDSNYGYTF.